The 27 T cell receptor beta chains in this list originate from one sample, sequenced in a study of blood T cells in healthy people across ages. Combining a sample-barcoded 5' primer with a J-beta primer mix, a second PCR ran for about 6 to 11 cycles. TCRdb used MiXCR to reprocess the 5' RACE reads, holding one entry per CDR3 protein. The sample shows around 850,000 distinct CDR3 sequences, roughly 40% of them seen only once. Material: blood. Receptor source: a man between 18 and 29 years old in good health.

The chain employs TRBV7-6 and TRBJ2-1, with 10 bases identical to TRBD1. V was pared by 3 bases and J by 3 bases, with 11 bases of the junction left unmatched. Germline CDR1 and CDR2: SGHVS and FNYEAQ. The CDR3 length is 18 residues. CDR3 coding DNA: TGTGCCAGCAGCTTGGACAGGGGGGGCCCACGTAGCTACAATGAGCAGTTCTTC. This encodes CASSLDRGGPRSYNEQFF.

The chain employs TRBV3-1 and TRBJ2-3, with D tentatively TRBD2 (5 bases). CDR1 and CDR2 (germline): LGHDT, YNNKEL (reference sequence). The CDR3 has 15 amino acids. V was trimmed by 2 bases and J by 9 bases, leaving 18 bases between them. CDR3 sequence reads: CASSQQVLEKATQYF. The CDR3 DNA reads as TGTGCCAGCAGCCAACAAGTACTAGAAAAGGCAACGCAGTATTTT.

This clonotype was counted only a few times. The V gene is TRBV30, the J gene TRBJ2-7, with D unresolved. Trimming removed 3 bases at V and 3 bases at J, with 9 bases between. This CDR3 is 12 amino acids long. CDR1 is GTSNPN and CDR2 is SVGIG in the germline V gene (reference sequence). CDR3 sequence reads: CAWRIGVYEQYF. Here the CDR3 DNA reads TGTGCCTGGAGAATAGGCGTCTACGAGCAGTACTTC.

This clonotype was detected a few times. The CDR3 loop reads CASSDPGQAGYTF. In nucleotides, the CDR3 is TGTGCCAGCAGTGATCCCGGGCAGGCTGGCTACACCTTC. The gene calls are TRBV2 and TRBJ1-2; D not certain. Germline V CDR1 and CDR2: SNHLY, FYNNEI. CDR3 size: 13 residues. V was pared by 3 bases and J by 7 bases, with 12 bases between.

Here the CDR3 DNA reads TGCAGCGCGGAGGGGACCTACGAGCAGTACTTC. It is translated as CSAEGTYEQYF. The V gene is TRBV29-1, the J gene TRBJ2-7, with D perhaps TRBD2 (6 bases). The V end was cut by 7 bases, the J end by 2 bases, with 9 bases between. The CDR3 length is 11 residues. Germline V gene data show CDR1 as SQVTM and CDR2 as ANQGSEA.

The chain links TRBV2 to TRBJ2-5; the D is unclear. V was shortened by 8 bases and J by 5 bases, with 9 bases between the two germline ends. The CDR3 totals 11 residues. Per the germline V gene, CDR1 is SNHLY and CDR2 is FYNNEI. CDR3 residues: CASRYGETQYF. The CDR3 DNA sequence: TGTGCCAGCCGGTACGGGGAGACCCAGTACTTC. Full variable domain (outside the CDR3, taken from reference TRBV2 and TRBJ2-5): EPEVTQTPSHQVTQMGQEVILRCVPISNHLYFYWYRQILGQKVEFLVSFYNNEISEKSEIFDDQFSVERPDGSNFTLKIRSTKLEDSAMYFCASRYGETQYFGPGTRLLVL.

The chain carries TRBV15 and TRBJ2-7; 12 bases line up with TRBD2. Trimming took 0 bases from V and 3 from J; bases not matched to a gene: 0. Germline V gene sequence: CDR1 LNHNV, CDR2 YYDKDF (reference sequence). The CDR3 extends over 15 amino acids. CDR3 amino acids: CATSRETSGGYEQYF. Here the CDR3 DNA reads TGTGCCACCAGCAGAGAGACTAGCGGGGGCTACGAGCAGTACTTC.

The chain joins TRBV4-2 to TRBJ2-1; D might be TRBD2 (5 bases). Germline CDR1 reads LGHNA; CDR2 reads YNFKEQ. V dropped 5 bases and J dropped 7 bases, with 12 bases sitting between them. The CDR3 runs 13 residues. The CDR3 loop reads CASSTELGNEQFF. Written as DNA, the CDR3 is TGTGCCAGCAGCACGGAACTAGGTAATGAGCAGTTCTTC.

The V and J genes are TRBV20-1 and TRBJ2-7; D gene unclear. CDR1 and CDR2 from the germline V gene are DFQATT and SNEGSKA (reference sequence). V gave up 0 bases and J gave up 9 bases, with 15 bases separating them. This CDR3 contains 13 residues. DNA of the CDR3: TGCAGTGCTAGAGACCGGGTGTTCTCGGGGCAGTACTTC. Encoded protein: CSARDRVFSGQYF.

This clonotype appeared a few times. The chain has TRBV19 and TRBJ2-7, with 10 bases matching TRBD1. J was trimmed by 4 bases and V by 6 bases; bases with no gene match: 9. Per germline, CDR1 LNHDA and CDR2 SQIVND (reference sequence). The CDR3 loop spans 15 amino acids. CDR3 sequence reads: CASSHGDRGIYEQYF. DNA for the CDR3: TGTGCCAGTAGCCATGGGGACAGGGGAATTTACGAGCAGTACTTC.

This clonotype was counted between two and nine times. The chain combines TRBV5-6 with TRBJ2-1; D might be TRBD1 or TRBD2, each matching 5 bases. Germline V gene sequence: CDR1 SGHDT, CDR2 YYEEEE. Trimming took 1 base from V and 10 from J, leaving 21 bases between them. This CDR3 has 16 residues. The CDR3 reads CASSLLGLASEGEQFF. In nucleotides, the CDR3 is TGTGCCAGCAGCTTGTTGGGGCTAGCTTCCGAGGGGGAGCAGTTCTTC.

This chain connects TRBV28 to TRBJ2-1; D may be TRBD2 (7 bases). The CDR3 extends over 15 amino acids. V lost 4 bases to trimming and J lost 5 bases, with 15 bases between them. Germline loops: CDR1 MDHEN, CDR2 SYDVKM. For the CDR3, the DNA is TGTGCCAGCAGTTCAGACTCGGGGGGCCACAATGAGCAGTTCTTC. Its translation is CASSSDSGGHNEQFF.

This rearrangement joins TRBV7-2 to TRBJ1-1, with D unclear. Germline CDR1 reads SGHTA; CDR2 reads FQGNSA. Trimming removed 4 bases from V and 2 bases from J, with 11 bases in between. The CDR3 contains 14 residues. As DNA, the CDR3 is TGTGCCAGCAGCTCCCGTCGGGGAAACACTGAAGCTTTCTTT. Protein: CASSSRRGNTEAFF.

The CDR3 protein is CASSDSRTSVYNEQFF. Here the CDR3 DNA reads TGTGCCAGCAGTGACTCGAGGACTAGCGTATACAATGAGCAGTTCTTC. The chain uses TRBV6-4 and TRBJ2-1; 9 bases fit TRBD2. Germline CDR1 MRHNA, CDR2 SNTAGT. CDR3 size: 16 residues. With 0 bases clipped from V and 4 bases from J, the junction kept 4 bases outside the gene matches.

In its sample, this clonotype was seen a few times. The chain employs TRBV6-6 and TRBJ2-1, with 10 bases fitting TRBD1. CDR1 and CDR2 (germline): MNHNY, SVGAGI (reference sequence). There are 17 residues in the CDR3. Unmatched junction bases numbered 9, after V lost 2 bases and J lost 5 bases. CDR3 sequence (DNA): TGTGCCAGCAGTTACATAACGACAGGGGGCAACCACAATGAGCAGTTCTTC. Amino acid sequence: CASSYITTGGNHNEQFF.

This chain uses TRBV10-3 with TRBJ2-5; perhaps D is TRBD1 or TRBD2 (5 bases each). CDR1 ENHRY and CDR2 SYGVKD come from the germline V gene. The CDR3 loop spans 16 amino acids. Trimming took 0 bases from V and 11 from J, leaving 22 bases between them. CDR3 sequence (DNA): TGTGCCATCAGTGAGTCGACCAGGGCGAGGGGCAATGAGCAGTACTTC. Translating gives CAISESTRARGNEQYF.

This clonotype has only a few counts. This may be a read error, as it is one base from a much larger clone. The chain links TRBV9 to TRBJ2-5; D might be TRBD1 or TRBD2, each matching 5 bases. V lost 5 bases, J lost 5 bases, and 19 bases lay in between. Germline CDR1 reads SGDLS; CDR2 reads YYNGEE. This CDR3 is 15 amino acids long. The CDR3 DNA is TGTGCCAGCAGTGCCGGGACCCTGACGCGGGAGACCCAGTACTTC. It codes for CASSAGTLTRETQYF.

This sequence joins TRBV6-6 and TRBJ2-5; possibly TRBD1 or TRBD2 for D (5 bases each). The J call may be mistaken, given a closer DNA end match to TRBJ2-7. Germline V CDR1 and CDR2: MNHNY, SVGAGI (reference sequence). The CDR3 sequence is 14 residues long. CDR3 nucleotides: TGTGCCAGCAGTTACGAAGGGGAGTCCTACGAGCAGTACTTC. Its protein is CASSYEGESYEQYF.

This clonotype was picked up a small number of times. This chain uses TRBV12-3 or TRBV12-4 with TRBJ1-2; tentatively, D is TRBD1 (5 bases). Between the trimmed V and J ends, which lost 7 bases and 7 bases, there was a span of 13 bases. The CDR3 has 12 amino acids. The CDR3 spells CASTLQGAGYTF. CDR3 nucleotide sequence: TGTGCCAGCACCCTGCAAGGGGCTGGCTACACCTTC.

The chain combines TRBV3-1 with TRBJ1-6; TRBD1 is a possible D gene (6 bases). Germline-derived CDR1 and CDR2 are LGHDT and YNNKEL (reference sequence). The CDR3 is 14 amino acids. Deletions cut 8 bases from V and 9 bases from J, with 17 bases between. The CDR3 DNA reads TGTGCCAGCGGCCCTTGGGACAAGGGTTCACCCCTCCACTTT. Translated, it gives CASGPWDKGSPLHF.

This clonotype was detected ten times or more. The chain combines TRBV7-2 with TRBJ2-3; D is unresolved. The V and J ends lost 2 bases and 4 bases respectively, with 16 bases between them. Germline V gene sequence: CDR1 SGHTA, CDR2 FQGNSA. The CDR3 is 16 amino acids. This CDR3 reads CASSLRALNTADTQYF. The CDR3 nucleotides read TGTGCCAGCAGCTTAAGGGCTCTCAACACAGCAGATACGCAGTATTTT.

This clonotype was picked up a small number of times. The chain links TRBV20-1 to TRBJ1-6, with 9 nucleotides matching TRBD1. With 6 bases clipped from V and 10 bases from J, the junction kept 10 bases outside the gene matches. The CDR3 spans 14 residues. CDR1 DFQATT and CDR2 SNEGSKA come from the germline V gene (reference sequence). The CDR3 bases are TGCAGTGCCAGACTGAGGACAGGGGCCTCACCCCTCCACTTT. It encodes CSARLRTGASPLHF.

V gene TRBV12-3 or TRBV12-4 combines with J gene TRBJ1-1; D ambiguous. V shed 4 bases and J shed 0 bases, with 21 bases lying between them. The CDR3 contains 18 residues. The CDR3 loop reads CASSSFFWTDQMNTEAFF. Here the CDR3 DNA reads TGTGCCAGCAGTTCCTTTTTTTGGACCGATCAAATGAACACTGAAGCTTTCTTT.

Points on this clonotype: A much larger clone lies one base from this, so it may be a read error. The rearrangement links TRBV20-1 to TRBJ1-6, with 8 bases lining up with TRBD1. The CDR3 length is 17 residues. Germline lookup yields CDR1 DFQATT and CDR2 SNEGSKA (reference sequence). CDR3 DNA sequence: TGCAGTGCTGGACGACAGGGGCCGAGCTCCTATAATTCACCCCTCTACTTT. It specifies CSAGRQGPSSYNSPLYF.

This clonotype was picked up many times. This sequence joins TRBV12-3 or TRBV12-4 and TRBJ2-1; 7 nucleotides align to TRBD1. The CDR3 sequence is 16 residues long. V lost 5 bases, J lost 0 bases, and 7 bases stayed unmatched. The CDR3, as DNA: TGTGCCAGCAGTCGAAACAGGGACAGCTCCTACAATGAGCAGTTCTTC. This sequence encodes CASSRNRDSSYNEQFF.

This clonotype was seen a few times. The chain carries TRBV7-6 and TRBJ1-5; the D gene is possibly TRBD1 (5 bases). Germline-derived CDR1 and CDR2 are SGHVS and FNYEAQ. With 2 bases removed from V and 0 bases from J, the gap between germline ends came to 14 bases. The CDR3 runs to 17 residues. CDR3 coding DNA: TGTGCCAGCAGCTTATATGGGACTACTGATAGCAATCAGCCCCAGCATTTT. It specifies CASSLYGTTDSNQPQHF.

As to this clonotype: The junction shows a germline mismatch at one end, possibly a read error. This chain uses TRBV6-6 with TRBJ2-7; D is perhaps TRBD1 (5 bases). Per germline, CDR1 MNHNY and CDR2 SVGAGI (reference sequence). The CDR3 is 11 amino acids. Written as DNA, the CDR3 is TGTGCCAGCAGTCAACAGGAAAAGCAGTACTTT. Protein: CASSQQEKQYF.